The present T cell receptor (beta chain) was sequenced within a study of T cell responses to AZD1222 COVID-19 vaccine. About the research overall: Pooled in the analysis were second doses at about 4 or about 12 weeks. Study-wide findings and caveats: It was only after the peak T cell response that any repertoires were sampled. There were vaccine-associated CD4 TCRs across spike, dominant at 160-218 and 743-854. It should be noted that donors were predominantly white British and more often female, and clonal diversity was possibly underestimated.

Libraries were prepared by immunoSEQ multiplex PCR; TCRdb keeps only in-frame clonotypes and omits some of them. The data hold 60,000 to 70,000 clones, with about four fifths observed a single time. Remarks on this clone: Its antigen is as yet unknown.

Germline assignment: CDR1 WSHSY and CDR2 SAAADI. This CDR3 region has 16 residues. Trimming took off 2 bases at V and 5 bases at J, with 15 bases between the two ends. This receptor was identified in an adult in good health. The chain links TRBV10-2 to TRBJ2-2; D possibly corresponds to TRBD2 (6 bases). This specimen consisted of peripheral blood, obtained on day 0 of AZD1222 vaccination. The CDR3: CASSERAGYGTGELFF. The DNA for the CDR3 is TGCGCCAGCAGTGAGCGGGCGGGGTACGGGACCGGGGAGCTGTTTTTT.